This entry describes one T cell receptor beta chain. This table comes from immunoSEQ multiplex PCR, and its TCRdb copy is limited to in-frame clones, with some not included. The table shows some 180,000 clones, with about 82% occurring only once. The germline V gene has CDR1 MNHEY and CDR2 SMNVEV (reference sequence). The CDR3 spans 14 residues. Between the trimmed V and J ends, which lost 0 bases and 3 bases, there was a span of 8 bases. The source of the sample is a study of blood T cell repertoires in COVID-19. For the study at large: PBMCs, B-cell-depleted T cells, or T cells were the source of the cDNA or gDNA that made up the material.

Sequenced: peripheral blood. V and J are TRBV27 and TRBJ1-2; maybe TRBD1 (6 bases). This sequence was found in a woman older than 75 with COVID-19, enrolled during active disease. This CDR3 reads CASSLSGGHYGYTF. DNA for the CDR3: TGTGCCAGCAGTTTATCCGGGGGGCACTATGGCTACACCTTC.